This T cell receptor beta chain was captured in a study of blood T cells in healthy people across ages. Healthy Caucasian individuals from Russia aged roughly 6 to 90 served as donors. Isolation recovered at least 6 million PBMCs from every sample. A second PCR, run for roughly 7 to 12 cycles, used a sample-barcoded 5' primer plus a J-beta primer mix. A template-switch adaptor with 12 random nucleotides tagged each cDNA molecule. TCRdb reprocessed the 5' RACE reads with MiXCR, giving one entry per CDR3 protein. The sample contains 1.8 million or so distinct CDR3 sequences, about two fifths of which appear only once. The CDR3 is 15 amino acids. With 5 bases removed from V and 1 base from J, the gap between germline ends came to 14 bases.

The rearrangement uses TRBV12-3 or TRBV12-4 and TRBJ1-1; no reliable D call. The TCR comes from a human donor in good health. The sample comprised blood. The CDR3: CASSTDSSKNTEAFF. For the CDR3, the DNA is TGTGCCAGCAGTACAGATAGTTCTAAGAACACTGAAGCTTTCTTT.